This T cell receptor (beta chain) was sequenced for a study of regulatory T cells in long-lasting Graves disease. Turning to this clonotype: A read error may explain this, as a much larger clone is one base away.

As to time point: newly diagnosed GD, antithyroid drugs for less than 3 months. From RNA extracted from PBMCs, the TCR library was made. The TCR beta library used iRepertoire HTBI primers with Arm-PCR amplification of CDR3. Authors' processing steps: Overall, samples carried 60 to 65 TRBV and 14 TRBJ segments. TCRdb redid the calling of the multiplex PCR reads with MiXCR, one entry per CDR3 protein. For this entry, the V and J calls and clone size follow TCRdb and not the study's own pipeline. The sample carries approximately 490,000 distinct CDR3 sequences, 15% to 20% recorded once. The V and J ends lost 0 bases and 6 bases respectively, with 11 bases between them. CDR3 size: 14 residues. From germline, CDR1 is SEHNR and CDR2 FQNEAQ (reference sequence). The same sample was also studied in work on T cells in Graves' hyperthyroidism and ophthalmopathy. From that paper: Primed by the HTBI set, a first-round RT-PCR was run on the TCR CDR3.

This clonotype was sampled from a man aged 40-55 years with Graves disease. Material: peripheral blood mononuclear cells (PBMCs), obtained at new diagnosis, from a patient treated with antithyroid drugs. The genes are TRBV7-9 and TRBJ1-1; D unclear. CDR3 coding DNA: TGTGCCAGCAGCTTAGCGGTGGTAGGCGCTGAAGCTTTCTTT. It specifies CASSLAVVGAEAFF.